The 9 T cell receptor beta chains presented below share a single source sample, sequenced in a study of blood T cell repertoires in COVID-19. Data came from immunoSEQ multiplex PCR; TCRdb stores just in-frame clones and leaves some out. The data contain some 150,000 clones, around 83% of them singletons. Specimen: PBMCs or T cells enriched from blood (not recorded which). The receptor source for this set is a woman aged 45-59 years who had been exposed to COVID-19.

V usage is TRBV6-5 and J usage is TRBJ2-1, with D perhaps matching TRBD2 (7 bases). In germline, CDR1 is MNHEY, CDR2 SVGAGI. Trimming took off 5 bases at V and 12 bases at J, with 17 bases between the two ends. The CDR3 has 13 residues. The CDR3 sequence: CASSPQGRAGQFF. The CDR3 coding sequence is TGTGCCAGCAGTCCCCAGGGGAGGGCTGGGCAGTTCTTC.

The gene calls are TRBV11-2 and TRBJ1-1, with 11 bases fitting TRBD1. CDR3 length equals 16 residues. Germline V gene lookup returns CDR1 SGHAT and CDR2 FQNNGV. The ends lost 2 bases at V and 4 bases at J; junction bases unmatched: 6. The CDR3 DNA reads TGTGCCAGCAGCTTAAGGAGAGGGACAGGGGGCACTGAAGCTTTCTTT. It translates to CASSLRRGTGGTEAFF.

The chain carries TRBV5-1 and TRBJ1-6; D uncertain. The CDR3 extends over 13 amino acids. Trimming pared 5 bases from V and 10 bases from J, leaving 13 bases between. The germline V gene has CDR1 SGHRS and CDR2 YFSETQ. This CDR3 is CASREEGNSPLHF. CDR3 DNA: TGCGCCAGCAGAGAGGAGGGAAACTCACCCCTCCACTTT.

The rearrangement links TRBV2 to TRBJ2-1; D is undetermined. This CDR3 has 13 residues. Trimming cost V 2 bases and J 8 bases, with 10 bases left between them. Looked up from germline, CDR1 is SNHLY and CDR2 is FYNNEI. CDR3 region: CASSETYPDEQFF. The CDR3 DNA is TGTGCCAGCAGTGAAACCTACCCCGATGAGCAGTTCTTC.

V usage is TRBV5-1 and J usage is TRBJ2-6; D might be TRBD2 (6 bases). The V gene's germline CDR1 is SGHRS and CDR2 YFSETQ. Trimming shortened V by 0 bases and J by 3 bases, and 7 bases separated the two germline ends. This CDR3 has 15 residues. The DNA of the CDR3 is TGCGCCAGCAGCTTGGGGAGGGGTGGGGCCAACGTCCTGACTTTC. This gives the protein CASSLGRGGANVLTF. The whole variable domain, remainder taken from reference TRBV5-1 and TRBJ2-6, is KAGVTQTPRYLIKTRGQQVTLSCSPISGHRSVSWYQQTPGQGLQFLFEYFSETQRNKGNFPGRFSGRQFSNSRSEMNVSTLELGDSALYLCASSLGRGGANVLTFGAGSRLTVL.

This clone has only a few counts. The chain carries TRBV9 and TRBJ1-3, with 9 bases aligning to TRBD1. V trimming: 0 bases; J trimming: 1 base; junction bases outside the gene matches: 5. Germline V gene sequence: CDR1 SGDLS, CDR2 YYNGEE. The CDR3 extends over 17 amino acids. Here the CDR3 DNA reads TGTGCCAGCAGCGTAGAGGGACAGGGAGGTTCTGGAAACACCATATATTTT. Translation gives CASSVEGQGGSGNTIYF.

The chain has TRBV4-2 and TRBJ1-2; 9 positions agree with TRBD1. CDR3 length equals 14 residues. V shed 4 bases and J 7 bases; nucleotides not matched to a gene: 7. Per the germline V gene, CDR1 is LGHNA and CDR2 is YNFKEQ. The CDR3 DNA follows: TGTGCCAGCAGCCCACGGGACAGGGACGGTGGCTACACCTTC. Its translation is CASSPRDRDGGYTF.

The chain links TRBV20-1 to TRBJ1-5, with D tentatively TRBD1 (5 bases). CDR3 length equals 14 residues. The germline V gene has CDR1 DFQATT and CDR2 SNEGSKA (reference sequence). V gave up 3 bases and J gave up 3 bases, with 12 bases separating them. This CDR3 is CSASPGQNNQPQHF. For the CDR3, the DNA is TGCAGTGCTAGTCCCGGACAAAACAATCAGCCCCAGCATTTT.

The chain carries TRBV6-5 and TRBJ2-1; 8 bases map to TRBD1. V shed 8 bases and J 4 bases; nucleotides not matched to a gene: 10. Looked up from germline, CDR1 is MNHEY and CDR2 is SVGAGI. CDR3 size: 15 residues. CDR3 in DNA: TGTGCCAGCCTTGGAGAAGGGACAGGATACAATGAGCAGTTCTTC. This gives the protein CASLGEGTGYNEQFF.